This TCR beta chain was sequenced for a study of T cells in Graves' hyperthyroidism and ophthalmopathy. Looking at the study overall: The authors collected peripheral blood at initial diagnosis, before any treatment.

Whole-study results and caveats: From stable hyperthyroidism, ophthalmopathy was separated by a 13 V-J model.

Fresh peripheral blood, approximately 10 ml, was the source of the PBMCs. This clonotype was counted many times. The antigen remains unidentified. The CDR3 consists of 15 residues. Germline CDR1 is LNHDA and CDR2 is SQIVND (reference sequence). The V segment lost 5 bases and the J segment 1 base; nucleotides outside the gene matches: 5. It was RNA transcripts that yielded the amplified TCR beta CDR3 regions. Researchers ran a first-round RT-PCR on the TCR CDR3 using the HTBI primer set. TCRdb re-analysed the multiplex PCR reads in MiXCR, keeping a single row per CDR3 protein. In the table there are hundreds of thousands of distinct CDR3 sequences, roughly 14% of which are singletons.

Sequencing used blood. J is TRBJ2-4 and V is TRBV19, with 7 positions matching TRBD1. This sequence originates from a woman between 40 and 55 years old with Graves' ophthalmopathy. In DNA, the CDR3 is TGTGCCAGTAGTGGCAGGGGGAACGCCAAAAACATTCAGTACTTC. This encodes CASSGRGNAKNIQYF.